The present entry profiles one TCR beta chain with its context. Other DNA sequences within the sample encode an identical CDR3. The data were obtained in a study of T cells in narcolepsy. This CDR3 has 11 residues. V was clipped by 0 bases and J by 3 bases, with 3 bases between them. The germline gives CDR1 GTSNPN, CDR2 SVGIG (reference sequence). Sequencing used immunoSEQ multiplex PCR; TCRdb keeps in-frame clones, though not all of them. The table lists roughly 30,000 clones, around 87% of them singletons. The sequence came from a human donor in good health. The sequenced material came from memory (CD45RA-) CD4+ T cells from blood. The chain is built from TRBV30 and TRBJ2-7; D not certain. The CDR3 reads CAWSVVYEQYF. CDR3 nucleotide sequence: TGTGCCTGGAGTGTAGTCTACGAGCAGTACTTC.